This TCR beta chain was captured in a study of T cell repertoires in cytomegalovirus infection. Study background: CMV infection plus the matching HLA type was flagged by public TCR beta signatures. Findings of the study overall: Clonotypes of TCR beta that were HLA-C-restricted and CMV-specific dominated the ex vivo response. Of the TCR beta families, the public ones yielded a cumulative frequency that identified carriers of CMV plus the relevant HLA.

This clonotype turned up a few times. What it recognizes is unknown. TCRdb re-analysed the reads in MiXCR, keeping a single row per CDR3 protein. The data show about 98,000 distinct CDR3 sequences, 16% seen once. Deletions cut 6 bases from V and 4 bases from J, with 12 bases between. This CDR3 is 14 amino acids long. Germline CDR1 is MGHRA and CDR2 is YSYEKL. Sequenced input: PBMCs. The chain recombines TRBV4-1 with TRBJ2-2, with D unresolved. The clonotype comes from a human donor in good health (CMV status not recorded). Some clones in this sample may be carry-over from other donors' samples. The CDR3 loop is CASSPSTLTGELFF. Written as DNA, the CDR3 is TGCGCCAGCAGTCCAAGTACACTCACCGGGGAGCTGTTTTTT.